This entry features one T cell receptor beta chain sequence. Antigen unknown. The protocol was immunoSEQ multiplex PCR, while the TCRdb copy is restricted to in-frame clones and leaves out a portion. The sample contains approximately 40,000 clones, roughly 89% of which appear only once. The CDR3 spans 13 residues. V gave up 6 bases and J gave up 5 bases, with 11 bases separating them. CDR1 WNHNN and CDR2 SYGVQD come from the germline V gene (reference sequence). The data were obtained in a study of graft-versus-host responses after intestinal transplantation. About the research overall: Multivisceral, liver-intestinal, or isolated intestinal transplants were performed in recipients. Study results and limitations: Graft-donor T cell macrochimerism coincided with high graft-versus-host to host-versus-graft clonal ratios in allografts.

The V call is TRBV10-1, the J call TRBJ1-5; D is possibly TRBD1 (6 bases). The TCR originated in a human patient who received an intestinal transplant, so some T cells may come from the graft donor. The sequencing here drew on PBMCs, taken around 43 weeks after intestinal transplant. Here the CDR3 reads CASRTGKYQPQHF. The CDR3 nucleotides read TGCGCCAGCAGAACAGGGAAATATCAGCCCCAGCATTTT.